This T cell receptor (beta chain) was obtained from a study of blood T cell repertoires in COVID-19. Germline CDR1 reads SGHKS; CDR2 reads YYEKEE (reference sequence). The CDR3 consists of 15 residues. Trimming stripped 0 bases from V and 3 bases from J, with 10 bases between. Original analysis: Estimated nucleated cell counts came from reference gene primer amplification. The repertoire was sequenced with immunoSEQ multiplex PCR; TCRdb's copy has only in-frame clones and lacks some. The V and J calls and the clone size are those of that table, but D and trimming were determined from the DNA. Of 150,000 to 200,000 clones detected, about 90% appear once; the ten largest clones hold 0.7% to 0.8%.

The clonotype comes from a woman in her 70s with acute or convalescent COVID-19. The chain employs TRBV5-5 and TRBJ1-5, with D maybe TRBD1 (6 bases). The specimen was peripheral blood. In nucleotides, the CDR3 is TGTGCCAGCAGCTTGGCCGGACAGTCCAATCAGCCCCAGCATTTT. Its translation: CASSLAGQSNQPQHF.